The 3 T cell receptor beta chains listed next were all sequenced from one sample in a study of Ad26.COV2.S vaccination and SARS-CoV-2 variants. Some clones are missing from TCRdb's copy, which holds only in-frame ones; the method was immunoSEQ multiplex PCR. This sample yields about 350,000 clones, of which 92% are seen a single time; 3% to 5% belongs to the top ten. Sequenced here: peripheral blood, sampled after recovery from COVID-19. All receptors derive from a human donor who had recovered from COVID-19.

The CDR3 nucleotides read TGCAGCGTTGAGTTCACGGGTAAGACTACAGATACGCAGTATTTT. This codes for CSVEFTGKTTDTQYF. The rearrangement uses TRBV29-1 and TRBJ2-3; no definite D call. The CDR3 extends over 15 amino acids. The V end was cut by 3 bases, the J end by 3 bases, with 16 bases between. Per the germline V gene, CDR1 is SQVTM and CDR2 is ANQGSEA.

This chain uses TRBV4-1 with TRBJ1-1, with D tentatively TRBD1 (5 bases). Trimming stripped 0 bases from V and 10 bases from J, with 27 bases between. The CDR3 has 18 amino acids. Germline V gene sequence: CDR1 MGHRA, CDR2 YSYEKL. Written as DNA, the CDR3 is TGCGCCAGCAGCCAAGATTGGGGGACTACCCGAATAGGGTCAAGAGCTTTCTTT. It encodes CASSQDWGTTRIGSRAFF.

The V and J genes are TRBV10-1 and TRBJ2-7; weak D call: TRBD1 (6 bases). CDR3 size: 15 residues. The ends were cut back, 6 bases at V and 7 bases at J, with 22 bases in the middle. Germline-derived CDR1 and CDR2 are WNHNN and SYGVQD (reference sequence). CDR3 loop: CASSRDTRLTGEQYF. CDR3 bases: TGCGCCAGCAGCCGGGACACACGTCTGACGGGGGAGCAGTACTTC.